Below, 30 T cell receptor beta chains from the same sample are listed, as sequenced in a study of PD-L1 blockade in urothelial cancer (dated by TCRdb to about 2017). To prepare the library, the immunoSEQ multiplex PCR assay was applied. In its TCRdb copy, this immuneACCESS table keeps in-frame sequences only and misses some clones. Where compared with another copy, unresolved V genes explain less than half of these, and the others have no known cause. The sample table records about 56,000 clones; about 85% of these occur just once. The ten largest clones capture 15% to 18% of the sample. The time point tag for this specimen amounts to: pretreatment peripheral blood. Specimen: PBMCs, collected around atezolizumab (anti-PD-L1) treatment. The receptors here all came from a man in his 70s with urothelial cancer.

This clone was recorded a few times. The CDR3 nucleotides are TGTGCCAGCAGCGTAGATCAGTTGAACACTGAAGCTTTCTTT. Protein: CASSVDQLNTEAFF. The chain is built from TRBV9 and TRBJ1-1, with D unclear. Germline CDR1 and CDR2: SGDLS and YYNGEE. The CDR3 covers 14 residues. Deletions cut 0 bases from V and 0 bases from J, with 6 bases between.

The chain combines TRBV18 with TRBJ2-1; D call uncertain. Per germline, CDR1 KGHSH and CDR2 LQKENI. V shed 6 bases and J shed 8 bases, with 11 bases lying between them. The CDR3 has 12 residues. The CDR3 nucleotides are TGTGCCAGCTCTCCTGTAAAATATGAGCAGTTCTTC. Protein: CASSPVKYEQFF.

The chain has TRBV7-8 and TRBJ1-1, with TRBD1 matching over 9 bases. The CDR3 has 17 amino acids. V dropped 2 bases and J dropped 3; count of bases not matched to a gene: 10. Germline lookup yields CDR1 SGHVS and CDR2 FQNEAQ. The CDR3 nucleotides read TGTGCCAGCAGCTTAAGGGTCCCGGGACAGGGCTACACTGAAGCTTTCTTT. Its protein product is CASSLRVPGQGYTEAFF.

V is TRBV5-5 and J is TRBJ1-3, with 7 bases that match TRBD1. Germline CDR1 reads SGHKS; CDR2 reads YYEKEE (reference sequence). CDR3 length: 15 residues. The J segment lost 4 bases and the V segment lost 3 bases, leaving 7 bases of the junction unmatched. This chain's CDR3 is CASSSTTGPGNTIYF. CDR3 DNA sequence: TGTGCCAGCAGCTCTACGACAGGGCCCGGAAACACCATATATTTT.

The chain uses TRBV28 and TRBJ1-1; D is unclear. Germline V gene sequence: CDR1 MDHEN, CDR2 SYDVKM. This CDR3 has 13 residues. V was shortened by 4 bases and J by 1 base, with 7 bases between the two germline ends. The CDR3 DNA follows: TGTGCCAGCAGTTCGGGAGAGAACACTGAAGCTTTCTTT. Protein product: CASSSGENTEAFF.

Worth noting for this clone: It is likely a read error, because the conserved phenylalanine at the end of the CDR3 is missing. Because the CDR3's place on the DNA is in doubt, the DNA is left out and the CDR3 is given as listed by TCRdb. The rearrangement links TRBV4-1 to TRBJ1-1. The germline V gene has CDR1 MGHRA and CDR2 YSYEKL. The CDR3 spans 8 amino acids, including both terminal residues. The chain's CDR3 is CASSQGSS.

The rearrangement links TRBV6-5 to TRBJ1-5; tentative D call: TRBD1 (6 bases). V lost 0 bases, J lost 2 bases, and 8 bases lay in between. The CDR3 totals 15 residues. The germline gives CDR1 MNHEY, CDR2 SVGAGI. CDR3 protein: CASSYSRQGNQPQHF. The CDR3 nucleotides read TGTGCCAGCAGTTACTCGCGACAGGGCAATCAGCCCCAGCATTTT.

The V and J genes are TRBV28 and TRBJ2-1, with 8 positions matching TRBD1. In germline, CDR1 is MDHEN, CDR2 SYDVKM. The ends lost 5 bases at V and 7 bases at J; junction bases unmatched: 7. The length of the CDR3 is 14 residues. CDR3: CASSLRTGRNEQFF. The CDR3 bases are TGTGCCAGCAGTCTGCGGACAGGGAGGAATGAGCAGTTCTTC.

This clone was recorded once. The rearrangement joins TRBV5-5 to TRBJ2-5; 11 bases fit TRBD2. Germline V gene sequence: CDR1 SGHKS, CDR2 YYEKEE (reference sequence). The CDR3 totals 18 residues. Unmatched junction bases numbered 15, after V lost 3 bases and J lost 5 bases. CDR3 DNA: TGTGCCAGCAGCTCACCGTCCGGACTAGCGGGCGGCGGGGAGACCCAGTACTTC. Its translation: CASSSPSGLAGGGETQYF.

The rearrangement uses TRBV7-9 and TRBJ2-3; TRBD2 matches 12 bases. Germline lookup yields CDR1 SEHNR and CDR2 FQNEAQ (reference sequence). The CDR3 is 17 amino acids. Trimming removed 5 bases from V and 1 base from J; junction bases left unmatched: 7. The CDR3 reads CASSPGLAGYRTDTQYF. For the CDR3, the DNA is TGTGCCAGCAGCCCGGGACTAGCGGGCTACCGCACAGATACGCAGTATTTT.

The chain is built from TRBV6-1 and TRBJ1-5; a possible D gene is TRBD1 (6 bases). V dropped 3 bases and J dropped 4 bases, with 10 bases sitting between them. Per the germline V gene, CDR1 is MNHNS and CDR2 is SASEGT. The CDR3 is 14 residues long. The DNA of the CDR3 is TGTGCCAGCAGTGATTTGGGGACAAATCAGCCCCAGCATTTT. Translated, it gives CASSDLGTNQPQHF.

This chain joins TRBV30 and TRBJ2-7; 10 bases are shared with TRBD1. J lost 3 bases, V lost 4 bases, and 3 bases had no gene match. The CDR3 contains 13 residues. In germline, CDR1 is GTSNPN, CDR2 SVGIG (reference sequence). The CDR3 loop reads CAWTRTGGYEQYF. In nucleotides, the CDR3 is TGTGCCTGGACCAGGACAGGGGGCTACGAGCAGTACTTC. Full variable domain (rest looked up from reference TRBV30 and TRBJ2-7): SQTIHQWPATLVQPVGSPLSLECTVEGTSNPNLYWYRQAAGRGLQLLFYSVGIGQISSEVPQNLSASRPQDRQFILSSKKLLLSDSGFYLCAWTRTGGYEQYFGPGTRLTVT.

This chain links TRBV7-9 with TRBJ2-2, with D possibly being TRBD2 (6 bases). CDR3 length: 14 residues. Germline lookup yields CDR1 SEHNR and CDR2 FQNEAQ (reference sequence). Trimming cost V 5 bases and J 6 bases, with 13 bases left between them. CDR3 residues: CASSHREIAGELFF. CDR3 sequence (DNA): TGTGCCAGCAGCCATCGGGAGATTGCCGGGGAGCTGTTTTTT.

The rearrangement links TRBV4-1 to TRBJ1-1; 8 bases match TRBD1. This CDR3 contains 15 residues. In germline, CDR1 is MGHRA, CDR2 YSYEKL. With 3 bases clipped from V and 5 bases from J, the junction kept 8 bases outside the gene matches. Written as DNA, the CDR3 is TGCGCCAGCAGCCACAGACTGGACAGGGAGACTGAAGCTTTCTTT. It yields the protein CASSHRLDRETEAFF.

V gene TRBV30 combines with J gene TRBJ1-3; 8 nucleotides agree with TRBD1. The CDR3 contains 14 residues. The V gene's germline CDR1 is GTSNPN and CDR2 SVGIG (reference sequence). V lost 5 bases, J lost 2 bases, and 5 bases stayed unmatched. CDR3 nucleotides: TGTGCCTGGGACAGGGGTTTAGCTGGAAACACCATATATTTT. Its translation: CAWDRGLAGNTIYF.

This rearrangement joins TRBV7-9 to TRBJ2-5; D call uncertain. CDR1 is SEHNR and CDR2 is FQNEAQ in the germline V gene (reference sequence). The V gene lost 7 bases and the J gene lost 4 bases, with 13 bases spanning the gap. The CDR3 is 13 amino acids. CDR3 region: CASNEEFGETQYF. The CDR3, as DNA: TGTGCCAGCAACGAGGAGTTCGGAGAGACCCAGTACTTC.

This chain joins TRBV9 and TRBJ1-2, with D unresolved. Germline V CDR1 and CDR2: SGDLS, YYNGEE. The ends were cut back, 4 bases at V and 4 bases at J, with 14 bases in the middle. The CDR3 is 14 amino acids. CDR3 region: CASSPRREPYGYTF. CDR3 coding DNA: TGTGCCAGCAGCCCCCGTCGGGAACCCTATGGCTACACCTTC.

The V call is TRBV5-1, the J call TRBJ1-3; possibly TRBD1 for D (6 bases). Germline lookup yields CDR1 SGHRS and CDR2 YFSETQ. V was trimmed by 0 bases and J by 4 bases, leaving 14 bases between them. This CDR3 region has 16 residues. CDR3 in amino acids: CASSLDRERGGNTIYF. The CDR3 coding sequence is TGCGCCAGCAGCTTGGACAGGGAAAGAGGAGGAAACACCATATATTTT.

The chain carries TRBV14 and TRBJ1-4; TRBD1 matches at 10 bases. The V gene end was trimmed by 8 bases and the J gene end by 0 bases; junction bases not matched to a gene: 6. The CDR3 length is 16 residues. Germline V CDR1 and CDR2: SGHDN, FVKESK. The CDR3 nucleotides read TGTGCCAGCTCACGGACAGGGGGAGCAACTAATGAAAAACTGTTTTTT. It is translated as CASSRTGGATNEKLFF.

The chain uses TRBV10-2 and TRBJ1-5; perhaps TRBD1 as D (5 bases). CDR1 and CDR2 (germline): WSHSY, SAAADI. This CDR3 comprises 13 residues. The V gene lost 8 bases and the J gene lost 5 bases, with 13 bases spanning the gap. CDR3: CASSYGGDQPQHF. The CDR3 nucleotides are TGCGCCAGCTCATACGGGGGTGATCAGCCCCAGCATTTT.

This rearrangement joins TRBV6-5 to TRBJ2-1, with 8 bases that match TRBD2. The ends lost 6 bases at V and 2 bases at J; junction bases unmatched: 3. Germline CDR1 MNHEY, CDR2 SVGAGI. This CDR3 is 14 amino acids long. The CDR3 reads CASSTGGPYNEQFF. The CDR3, as DNA: TGTGCCAGCAGCACGGGAGGGCCCTACAATGAGCAGTTCTTC.

This clone was picked up a small number of times. This sequence joins TRBV6-6 and TRBJ1-5; the match to TRBD1 covers 8 bases. CDR3 size: 16 residues. The germline gives CDR1 MNHNY, CDR2 SVGAGI (reference sequence). The ends lost 7 bases at V and 4 bases at J; junction bases unmatched: 12. The CDR3 sequence is CASTSSAGGRNQPQHF. The CDR3 DNA reads TGTGCCAGCACCTCCTCCGCAGGGGGCCGGAATCAGCCCCAGCATTTT.

The chain combines TRBV5-6 with TRBJ2-7, with D perhaps TRBD2 (5 bases). The V and J ends lost 1 base and 5 bases respectively, with 16 bases between them. Germline values: CDR1 SGHDT, CDR2 YYEEEE. There are 15 residues in the CDR3. The CDR3 loop is CASSLLTGTHHEQYF. CDR3 DNA sequence: TGTGCCAGCAGCTTGTTAACGGGAACCCACCACGAGCAGTACTTC.

This clone was observed a few times. This chain connects TRBV2 to TRBJ2-7, with 7 bases identical to TRBD1. There are 16 residues in the CDR3. Looked up from germline, CDR1 is SNHLY and CDR2 is FYNNEI. With V trimmed by 6 bases and J by 6 bases, 17 bases remained unmatched. The chain's CDR3 is CASSSEDRSRMGEQYF. The CDR3 DNA follows: TGTGCCAGCAGCTCGGAGGACAGGTCCAGGATGGGCGAGCAGTACTTC.

V is TRBV5-1 and J is TRBJ2-2, with D possibly matching TRBD2 (5 bases). V was cut by 1 base and J by 1 base, with 8 bases left in between. This CDR3 has 15 residues. In germline, CDR1 is SGHRS, CDR2 YFSETQ. The CDR3 sequence is CASSLSEGNTGELFF. DNA for the CDR3: TGCGCCAGCAGCTTGTCAGAGGGGAACACCGGGGAGCTGTTTTTT.

V gene TRBV18 combines with J gene TRBJ1-5; the match to TRBD1 covers 9 bases. V gave up 5 bases and J gave up 6 bases; unmatched junction bases: 11. The germline gives CDR1 KGHSH, CDR2 LQKENI. The CDR3 covers 16 residues. As DNA, the CDR3 is TGTGCCAGCTCATCCCAACCGGGACAGGGATCTCAGCCCCAGCATTTT. This gives the protein CASSSQPGQGSQPQHF.

This clone has just a few counts. The gene calls are TRBV7-9 and TRBJ2-2; 9 bases agree with TRBD2. CDR3 length equals 14 residues. J gave up 4 bases and V 5 bases, and 2 bases lay outside the gene matches. CDR1 SEHNR and CDR2 FQNEAQ come from the germline V gene (reference sequence). Here the CDR3 reads CASSPAGGTGELFF. In DNA form, the CDR3 reads TGTGCCAGCAGCCCAGCGGGGGGCACCGGGGAGCTGTTTTTT.

The chain combines TRBV5-1 with TRBJ2-5; no clear D. The V gene lost 0 bases and the J gene lost 3 bases, with 6 bases spanning the gap. The length of the CDR3 is 13 residues. Germline V gives CDR1 SGHRS, CDR2 YFSETQ. DNA of the CDR3: TGCGCCAGCAGCTTGGGCAGAAAAGAGACCCAGTACTTC. Protein product: CASSLGRKETQYF.

This rearrangement joins TRBV6-4 to TRBJ1-2; a possible D gene is TRBD1 (6 bases). CDR1 MRHNA and CDR2 SNTAGT come from the germline V gene. CDR3 length: 15 residues. Between the trimmed V and J ends, which lost 6 bases and 3 bases, there was a span of 17 bases. CDR3 DNA sequence: TGTGCCAGCAGCCCCTTCACAGGGTCCGACTATGGCTACACCTTC. It translates to CASSPFTGSDYGYTF.

V is TRBV7-2 and J is TRBJ1-3, with TRBD1 identical over 10 bases. J lost 4 bases, V lost 2 bases, and 8 bases had no gene match. This CDR3 is 17 amino acids long. In germline, CDR1 is SGHTA, CDR2 FQGNSA. The CDR3 spells CASSLMGQGLAGNTIYF. CDR3 nucleotides: TGTGCCAGCAGCTTAATGGGACAGGGGCTGGCGGGAAACACCATATATTTT. Looking up the rest from reference TRBV7-2 and TRBJ1-3 gives the full variable domain: GAGVSQSPSNKVTEKGKDVELRCDPISGHTALYWYRQSLGQGLEFLIYFQGNSAPDKSGLPSDRFSAERTGGSVSTLTIQRTQQEDSAVYLCASSLMGQGLAGNTIYFGEGSWLTVV.